These 32 T cell receptor beta chains came from one sample sequenced in a study of breast tumors, draining lymph nodes, adjacent tissues. One entry per CDR3 protein, called by TCRdb with MiXCR from the multiplex PCR reads. The sample contains fewer than 300,000 distinct CDR3 sequences, roughly 30% of which appear only once. Axillary draining lymph nodes of breast cancer patients supplied the node samples. Material for sequencing was axillary lymph node tissue. These receptors all stem from a female donor with breast cancer. Some clones in this sample may be carry-over from other donors' samples.

V is TRBV7-8 and J is TRBJ2-2; 7 positions match TRBD2. The V gene end was trimmed by 3 bases and the J gene end by 4 bases; junction bases not matched to a gene: 2. Germline assignment: CDR1 SGHVS and CDR2 FQNEAQ. The CDR3 length is 14 residues. In nucleotides, the CDR3 is TGTGCCAGCAGCTTGGGGAGGGCCACCGGGGAGCTGTTTTTT. Its protein is CASSLGRATGELFF. Combining the CDR3 with reference TRBV7-8 and TRBJ2-2 gives the whole variable domain GAGVSQSPRYKVAKRGQDVALRCDPISGHVSLFWYQQALGQGPEFLTYFQNEAQLDKSGLPSDRFFAERPEGSVSTLKIQRTQQEDSAVYLCASSLGRATGELFFGEGSRLTVL.

This clonotype was observed at least ten times. The junction and the germline gene differ at one end; a read error may be behind it. This chain uses TRBV5-1 with TRBJ2-3; D gene uncertain. From germline, CDR1 is SGHRS and CDR2 YFSETQ. The CDR3 extends over 14 amino acids. CDR3 loop: CASSPSRSTDTQYF. CDR3 DNA sequence: TGTGCCAGCAGCCCCTCGAGGAGCACAGATACGCAGTATTTT.

The gene calls are TRBV7-2 and TRBJ2-7, with 10 nucleotides matching TRBD1. The CDR3 length is 15 residues. Trimming took 5 bases from V and 4 from J; bases not matched to a gene: 8. Germline V gene data show CDR1 as SGHTA and CDR2 as FQGNSA. CDR3 DNA sequence: TGTGCCAGCAGCAATGGACAGGGGGTAGCTTACGAGCAGTACTTC. The encoded protein is CASSNGQGVAYEQYF.

This clonotype was observed many times. The chain carries TRBV20-1 and TRBJ2-2, with 7 bases matching TRBD1. The CDR3 extends over 14 amino acids. Germline CDR1 DFQATT, CDR2 SNEGSKA (reference sequence). V dropped 2 bases and J dropped 0; count of bases not matched to a gene: 0. This CDR3 is CSARQGANTGELFF. The CDR3 DNA sequence: TGCAGTGCTAGACAGGGGGCGAACACCGGGGAGCTGTTTTTT.

This clonotype was found many times. V gene TRBV19 combines with J gene TRBJ2-2, with D perhaps matching TRBD2 (6 bases). Trimming stripped 8 bases from V and 4 bases from J, with 11 bases between. This CDR3 is built from 13 residues. Germline CDR1 LNHDA, CDR2 SQIVND (reference sequence). In DNA, the CDR3 is TGTGCCAGTTGGCGGGGCGGCACCGGGGAGCTGTTTTTT. Translated: CASWRGGTGELFF.

To note about this clonotype: This may be a read error, as it is one base from a much larger clone. This CDR3 reads CASGFTGAGNTIYF. CDR3 coding DNA: TGTGCCAGCGGTTTTACAGGGGCTGGAAACACCATATATTTT. The rearrangement links TRBV12-3 or TRBV12-4 to TRBJ1-3; 7 bases fit TRBD1. CDR3 length: 14 residues.

This clonotype was seen many times. The chain has TRBV11-3 and TRBJ2-1; TRBD2 agrees at 9 bases. This CDR3 is built from 15 residues. The germline gives CDR1 SGHNT, CDR2 YENEEA. Losses at the gene ends were 5 bases for V and 3 bases for J; bases not matched to a gene: 5. The CDR3 DNA is TGTGCCAGCAGCCCACGACTAGCGGTCTACAATGAGCAGTTCTTC. Protein sequence: CASSPRLAVYNEQFF.

Details on this clonotype: This may be a read error, as it is one base from a much larger clone. V usage is TRBV6-1 and J usage is TRBJ2-7; 7 nucleotides match TRBD1. CDR3 length equals 15 residues. V lost 5 bases and J lost 3; bases outside the gene matches: 10. Germline values: CDR1 MNHNS, CDR2 SASEGT. The CDR3 is CASSQPRQGFYEQYF. In DNA, the CDR3 is TGTGCCAGCAGTCAACCTCGACAGGGATTCTACGAGCAGTACTTC.

Concerning this clonotype: Being one base from a much bigger clone, this may be a read error. The chain uses TRBV5-6 and TRBJ2-2; D may be TRBD2 (5 bases). The germline CDR1 and CDR2 sequences are SGHDT and YYEEEE. This CDR3 has 14 amino acids. The DNA of the CDR3 is TGTACCACCGCCGAAACTAGGAACACCGGGGAGCTGTTTTTT. This gives the protein CTTAETRNTGELFF. The variable domain in full, completed from reference TRBV5-6 and TRBJ2-2, reads DAGVTQSPTHLIKTRGQQVTLRCSPKSGHDTVSWYQQALGQGPQFIFQYYEEEERQRGNFPDRFSGHQFPNYSSELNVNALLLGDSALYLCTTAETRNTGELFFGEGSRLTVL.

The chain has TRBV20-1 and TRBJ2-5, with D possibly matching TRBD1 (5 bases). Germline CDR1 DFQATT, CDR2 SNEGSKA (reference sequence). Trimming removed 4 bases from V and 2 bases from J, with 17 bases in between. The CDR3 consists of 15 residues. DNA of the CDR3: TGCAGTGCTAAAGACTCTAAGGGGCTACAAGAGACCCAGTACTTC. It yields the protein CSAKDSKGLQETQYF.

The chain recombines TRBV9 with TRBJ2-1; D perhaps matches TRBD1 (5 bases). The length of the CDR3 is 15 residues. Germline V gives CDR1 SGDLS, CDR2 YYNGEE. V was pared by 3 bases and J by 2 bases, with 12 bases between. CDR3 protein: CASSEGARTYNEQFF. CDR3 DNA sequence: TGTGCCAGCAGCGAAGGGGCGAGAACCTACAATGAGCAGTTCTTC.

This clonotype has at least ten counts. The V call is TRBV5-8, the J call TRBJ1-3; D remains unclear. CDR3 length: 15 residues. Looked up from germline, CDR1 is SGHTS and CDR2 is YDEGEE. Trimming removed 2 bases at V and 0 bases at J, with 9 bases between. CDR3 loop: CASSFRGGSGNTIYF. The DNA for the CDR3 is TGTGCCAGCAGCTTTCGTGGAGGCTCTGGAAACACCATATATTTT. Filled out from reference TRBV5-8 and TRBJ1-3, the complete variable domain reads EAGVTQSPTHLIKTRGQQATLRCSPISGHTSVYWYQQALGLGLQFLLWYDEGEERNRGNFPPRFSGRQFPNYSSELNVNALELEDSALYLCASSFRGGSGNTIYFGEGSWLTVV.

Turning to this clonotype: This sequence may be a read error, since a much larger clone differs from it by one base. The chain recombines TRBV6-6 with TRBJ1-5; the D gene is possibly TRBD1 (6 bases). With 5 bases removed from V and 2 bases from J, the gap between germline ends came to 13 bases. This CDR3 region has 15 residues. Per germline, CDR1 MNHNY and CDR2 SVGAGI (reference sequence). CDR3 protein: CASSHVGGGNQPQHF. The CDR3 nucleotides are TGTGCCAGCAGTCATGTAGGGGGAGGCAATCAGCCCCAGCATTTT.

The sample holds many counts of this clonotype. A read error may be the cause here, since a much bigger clone is one base away. This chain joins TRBV20-1 and TRBJ2-5; 7 bases map to TRBD2. V lost 5 bases to trimming and J lost 7 bases; unmatched junction nucleotides: 13. Germline values: CDR1 DFQATT, CDR2 SNEGSKA (reference sequence). The CDR3 has 14 residues. Written as DNA, the CDR3 is TGCAGTGCTCAAATCGCCAGCGGGACGGCGACCCAGTACTTC. Protein product: CSAQIASGTATQYF.

Concerning this clonotype itself: At one of its ends the junction is not consistent with the germline gene, which may arise from a read error. This CDR3 reads CASRAGQETQYF. The DNA of the CDR3 is TGCGCCAGCAGGGCGGGCCAAGAGACCCAGTACTTC. The chain is built from TRBV3-1 and TRBJ2-5; perhaps D is TRBD1 or TRBD2 (5 bases each). Germline loops: CDR1 LGHDT, CDR2 YNNKEL (reference sequence). The CDR3 is 12 amino acids.

This clonotype was counted at least ten times. This chain links TRBV20-1 with TRBJ2-1; D not certain. The ends were cut back, 7 bases at V and 0 bases at J, with 7 bases in the middle. The CDR3 length is 12 residues. CDR1 is DFQATT, CDR2 SNEGSKA, per germline (reference sequence). CDR3 sequence: CSGRISYNEQFF. The CDR3 nucleotides read TGCAGTGGGAGAATCTCCTACAATGAGCAGTTCTTC.

This clonotype was seen at least ten times. The chain employs TRBV20-1 and TRBJ1-6; tentative D call: TRBD1 (6 bases). This CDR3 has 16 residues. Germline CDR1 reads DFQATT; CDR2 reads SNEGSKA (reference sequence). The V end was cut by 0 bases, the J end by 7 bases, with 16 bases between. The CDR3 here is CSARDPIQGRNSPLHF. The CDR3 bases are TGCAGTGCTAGAGATCCCATACAGGGCAGGAATTCACCCCTCCACTTT.

Ten or more counts support this clonotype. A read error may be the cause here, since a much bigger clone is one base away. V is TRBV7-2 and J is TRBJ1-6, with TRBD1 matching 10 bases. The CDR3 length is 18 residues. Germline V CDR1 and CDR2: SGHTA, FQGNSA. CDR3 in amino acids: CASSAQGQGFSYNPPLHF. CDR3 sequence (DNA): TGTGCCAGCAGCGCGCAGGGACAGGGGTTTTCCTATAATCCACCCCTCCACTTT.

This clonotype was counted ten times or more. V usage is TRBV20-1 and J usage is TRBJ1-5; 8 bases line up with TRBD1. V was clipped by 3 bases and J by 3 bases; unmatched bases: 4. The CDR3 covers 14 residues. CDR1 is DFQATT and CDR2 is SNEGSKA in the germline V gene (reference sequence). This CDR3 reads CSASGQGANQPQHF. The DNA for the CDR3 is TGCAGTGCTAGCGGCCAGGGGGCCAATCAGCCCCAGCATTTT.

This clonotype came up many times. Here the CDR3 reads CASSPAGTGNNEQFF. The CDR3 coding sequence is TGTGCCAGCAGTCCCGCCGGGACAGGGAACAATGAGCAGTTCTTC. The chain links TRBV6-4 to TRBJ2-1, with 9 bases identical to TRBD1. CDR1 is MRHNA, CDR2 SNTAGT, per germline. The CDR3 sequence is 15 residues long. Germline trimming cut 5 bases from V and 5 bases from J; bases unmatched to any gene: 7.

This clonotype has ten or more counts. The chain combines TRBV3-1 with TRBJ2-5, with D tentatively TRBD2 (5 bases). Germline V gene sequence: CDR1 LGHDT, CDR2 YNNKEL (reference sequence). The CDR3 is 16 residues long. Trimming took off 3 bases at V and 5 bases at J, with 19 bases between the two ends. In nucleotides, the CDR3 is TGTGCCAGCAGCCATGGCGGCCTAGGAAGAGGGGAGACCCAGTACTTC. Its translation is CASSHGGLGRGETQYF.

This clonotype has ten or more counts. The chain employs TRBV19 and TRBJ2-6, with D tentatively TRBD1 or TRBD2 (6 bases each). V was trimmed by 7 bases and J by 4 bases, leaving 17 bases between them. This CDR3 is built from 16 residues. Germline assignment: CDR1 LNHDA and CDR2 SQIVND (reference sequence). Here the CDR3 DNA reads TGTGCCAGTACCCCGTGGGGGGCAGAAGGGGCCAACGTCCTGACTTTC. Translation gives CASTPWGAEGANVLTF.

The gene calls are TRBV7-2 and TRBJ2-1; 13 bases match TRBD2. V lost 1 base and J lost 8; bases outside the gene matches: 11. CDR3 length: 18 amino acids. From germline, CDR1 is SGHTA and CDR2 FQGNSA. The CDR3 bases are TGTGCCAGCAGCTTAGTCCCCCTGTGGACTAGCGGGAGCCATGAGCAGTTCTTC. Translated, it gives CASSLVPLWTSGSHEQFF.

The chain has TRBV6-1 and TRBJ2-5; 9 bases line up with TRBD1. The CDR3 sequence is 16 residues long. CDR1 is MNHNS, CDR2 SASEGT, per germline. After removal of 5 bases from V and 7 bases from J, the junction contained 14 bases not matched to a gene. CDR3 loop: CASSQRARDRDATQYF. The CDR3 DNA sequence: TGTGCCAGCAGTCAAAGGGCCCGGGACAGGGACGCGACCCAGTACTTC.

J is TRBJ2-1 and V is TRBV3-1, with a weak D call TRBD2 (6 bases). The germline V gene has CDR1 LGHDT and CDR2 YNNKEL (reference sequence). The CDR3 is 13 amino acids. Trimming left V 10 bases short and J 4 bases short, with 14 bases between. CDR3 amino acids: CATWRVGYNEQFF. The DNA for the CDR3 is TGTGCCACCTGGAGGGTAGGTTACAATGAGCAGTTCTTC.

The chain links TRBV7-7 to TRBJ2-2; D is uncertain. The CDR3 has 12 amino acids. The germline CDR1 and CDR2 sequences are SSHAT and FNYEAQ (reference sequence). CDR3 DNA sequence: TGTGCTAGAGACATCAACACCGGGGAGCTGTTTTTT. Translated, it gives CARDINTGELFF.

On this clonotype itself: It is likely a read error, because the conserved phenylalanine at the end of the CDR3 is missing. The chain has TRBV24-1 and TRBJ2-1; 10 bases line up with TRBD2. The V segment lost 7 bases and the J segment 8 bases; nucleotides outside the gene matches: 16. CDR1 is KGHDR, CDR2 SFDVKD, per germline. The CDR3 is 17 residues long. CDR3 loop: CATSAPPASGRPHEQFL. As DNA, the CDR3 is TGTGCCACCAGCGCCCCCCCGGCTAGCGGGAGACCGCATGAGCAGTTCCTC.

The chain employs TRBV9 and TRBJ2-2; 9 bases map to TRBD2. Germline-derived CDR1 and CDR2 are SGDLS and YYNGEE. The CDR3 has 16 residues. The V and J ends lost 4 bases and 6 bases, in that order; junction bases with no gene match: 10. CDR3 loop: CASSSTSGGYSGELFF. CDR3 DNA sequence: TGTGCCAGCAGCTCGACTAGCGGAGGATATTCCGGGGAGCTGTTTTTT.

This clonotype was picked up many times. The chain couples TRBV12-3 or TRBV12-4 to TRBJ1-2; tentatively, D is TRBD1 (5 bases). V was trimmed by 6 bases and J by 8 bases, leaving 19 bases between them. The CDR3 sequence is 14 residues long. The CDR3 DNA reads TGTGCCAGCAGGGACCGGGACCTGGAGTCGGGCTACACCTTC. It translates to CASRDRDLESGYTF.

This clonotype was picked up many times. The J gene is TRBJ2-5, the V gene TRBV5-1; TRBD2 aligns across 15 bases. Trimming at V came to 3 bases and at J to 0 bases, leaving 9 bases not matched to a gene. CDR1 and CDR2 from the germline V gene are SGHRS and YFSETQ. The CDR3 sequence is 19 residues long. The CDR3 nucleotides are TGCGCCAGCAGCTCGGGACTAGCGGGAGGTGGGTTGTACCAAGAGACCCAGTACTTC. It encodes CASSSGLAGGGLYQETQYF.

In the case of this clonotype: This may arise from a read error, as a much more abundant clone is one base away. This chain uses TRBV12-3 or TRBV12-4 with TRBJ2-3; D remains ambiguous. The CDR3 spans 12 residues. With 6 bases removed from V and 8 bases from J, the gap between germline ends came to 12 bases. Here the CDR3 reads CASRDGLLTQYF. CDR3 coding DNA: TGTGCCAGCAGAGACGGGCTCCTTACGCAGTATTTT.

This clonotype occurred many times. V gene TRBV25-1 combines with J gene TRBJ2-3; no clear D. The CDR3 is made up of 10 amino acids. Germline CDR1 reads MGHDK; CDR2 reads SYGVNS. Trimming took 10 bases from V and 2 from J, leaving 4 bases between them. The CDR3 is CATNTDTQYF. In DNA, the CDR3 is TGTGCCACCAACACAGATACGCAGTATTTT.